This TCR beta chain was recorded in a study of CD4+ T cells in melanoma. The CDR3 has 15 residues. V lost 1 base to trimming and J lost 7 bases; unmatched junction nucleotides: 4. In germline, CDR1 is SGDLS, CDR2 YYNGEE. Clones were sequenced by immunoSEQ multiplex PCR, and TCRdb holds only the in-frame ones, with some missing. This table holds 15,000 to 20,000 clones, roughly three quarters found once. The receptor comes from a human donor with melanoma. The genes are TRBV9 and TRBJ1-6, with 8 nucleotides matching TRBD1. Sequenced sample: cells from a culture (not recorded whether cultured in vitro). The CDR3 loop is CASSVRTGPNSPLHF. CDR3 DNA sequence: TGTGCCAGCAGCGTACGGACAGGGCCAAATTCACCCCTCCACTTT.